These 2 T cell receptor beta chains share one sample of origin, sequenced in a study of blood T cell repertoires in COVID-19. TCRdb keeps only in-frame clones here, not all; method: immunoSEQ multiplex PCR. This sample has about 80,000 clones, with about four fifths found just once. The specimen was peripheral blood. These receptors were taken from a human donor in a cohort sampled during active COVID-19.

The CDR3 nucleotides are TGTGCCAGCAGGGTGGGACAGGCCCCTGGCTACGAGCAGTACTTC. This sequence encodes CASRVGQAPGYEQYF. The chain has TRBV2 and TRBJ2-7, with 8 bases that match TRBD1. Germline V gene sequence: CDR1 SNHLY, CDR2 FYNNEI. This CDR3 is built from 15 residues. Unmatched junction bases numbered 10, after V lost 6 bases and J lost 3 bases.

The chain has TRBV21-1 and TRBJ2-5; TRBD1 is the table's D call and was not checked against the DNA. TRBV21-1 constitutes a pseudogene. The CDR3 has 15 residues. In DNA, the CDR3 is TGTGCCAGCAGCGAAACGGGACATGGGAAAGAGACCCAGTACTTC. This sequence encodes CASSETGHGKETQYF.